Below, 18 T cell receptor beta chains from the same sample are listed, as sequenced in a study of PD-L1 blockade in urothelial cancer. Sequenced by immunoSEQ multiplex PCR; TCRdb stores in-frame clones only, minus some. The sample carries some 41,000 clones, approximately 90% recorded once. Specimen: PBMCs, collected around atezolizumab (anti-PD-L1) treatment. These receptors originate from a woman in her fifties or sixties with urothelial cancer.

The V gene is TRBV4-3, the J gene TRBJ2-3; TRBD2 aligns across 12 bases. Trimming cost V 0 bases and J 6 bases; bases outside gene matches: 7. CDR1 and CDR2 (germline): LGHNA, YSLEER. The CDR3 runs to 17 residues. The CDR3 reads CASSQEWLAGGMDTQYF. The CDR3 coding sequence is TGCGCCAGCAGCCAAGAGTGGCTAGCGGGGGGGATGGATACGCAGTATTTT.

J is TRBJ1-1 and V is TRBV9; TRBD1 matches at 10 bases. In germline, CDR1 is SGDLS, CDR2 YYNGEE. There are 17 residues in the CDR3. Trimming cost V 0 bases and J 0 bases; bases outside gene matches: 5. This CDR3 is CASSVGDRGDVNTEAFF. The CDR3, as DNA: TGTGCCAGCAGCGTAGGGGACAGGGGTGATGTGAACACTGAAGCTTTCTTT.

This sequence joins TRBV5-5 and TRBJ1-5; 9 nucleotides match TRBD1. Per germline, CDR1 SGHKS and CDR2 YYEKEE (reference sequence). After removal of 2 bases from V and 7 bases from J, the junction contained 10 bases not matched to a gene. The CDR3 spans 16 residues. For the CDR3, the DNA is TGTGCCAGCAGCTTTCTTTCGGATACAGGGGGCCAGCCCCAGCATTTT. This sequence encodes CASSFLSDTGGQPQHF.

The V gene is TRBV11-2, the J gene TRBJ2-3; D is unresolved. This CDR3 region has 15 residues. V was cut by 4 bases and J by 0 bases, with 11 bases left in between. The V gene's germline CDR1 is SGHAT and CDR2 FQNNGV. Here the CDR3 reads CASSSTSTSTDTQYF. The CDR3 bases are TGTGCCAGCAGCTCGACATCTACTAGCACAGATACGCAGTATTTT.

J is TRBJ2-3 and V is TRBV6-6, with 10 positions matching TRBD2. Germline lookup yields CDR1 MNHNY and CDR2 SVGAGI (reference sequence). This CDR3 has 16 residues. Losses at the gene ends were 6 bases for V and 6 bases for J; bases not matched to a gene: 12. The CDR3 loop is CASRTPSGGKGDTQYF. The CDR3 DNA sequence: TGTGCCAGCAGGACCCCTAGCGGGGGAAAAGGGGATACGCAGTATTTT.

This clone was observed once. This chain connects TRBV5-1 to TRBJ1-6, with D unclear. In germline, CDR1 is SGHRS, CDR2 YFSETQ. V shed 5 bases and J shed 7 bases, with 13 bases lying between them. This CDR3 has 14 amino acids. This CDR3 is CASSVVEGNSPLHF. As DNA, the CDR3 is TGCGCCAGCAGTGTGGTAGAGGGAAATTCACCCCTCCACTTT. Full variable domain (outside the CDR3, taken from reference TRBV5-1 and TRBJ1-6): KAGVTQTPRYLIKTRGQQVTLSCSPISGHRSVSWYQQTPGQGLQFLFEYFSETQRNKGNFPGRFSGRQFSNSRSEMNVSTLELGDSALYLCASSVVEGNSPLHFGNGTRLTVT.

By share of the sample, this clone is medium-sized. The J gene is TRBJ1-5, the V gene TRBV5-6; D gene uncertain. Trimming left V 1 base short and J 6 bases short, with 11 bases between. Germline loops: CDR1 SGHDT, CDR2 YYEEEE. CDR3 length: 14 residues. The CDR3 protein is CASSLYRVFQPQHF. CDR3 nucleotides: TGTGCCAGCAGCTTGTACCGGGTTTTTCAGCCCCAGCATTTT. The whole variable domain, filled in from reference TRBV5-6 and TRBJ1-5, reads DAGVTQSPTHLIKTRGQQVTLRCSPKSGHDTVSWYQQALGQGPQFIFQYYEEEERQRGNFPDRFSGHQFPNYSSELNVNALLLGDSALYLCASSLYRVFQPQHFGDGTRLSIL.

The chain joins TRBV7-9 to TRBJ1-6; a weak D match, TRBD1 (6 bases). Germline assignment: CDR1 SEHNR and CDR2 FQNEAQ (reference sequence). There are 15 residues in the CDR3. The V end lost 2 bases, the J end lost 10 bases, and 15 bases lay between the germline ends. DNA of the CDR3: TGTGCCAGCAGCTTAAGGGGCCAGGGGTTCTCACCCCTCCACTTT. This encodes CASSLRGQGFSPLHF. Together with reference TRBV7-9 and TRBJ1-6, the CDR3 gives the full variable domain: DTGVSQNPRHKITKRGQNVTFRCDPISEHNRLYWYRQTLGQGPEFLTYFQNEAQLEKSRLLSDRFSAERPKGSFSTLEIQRTEQGDSAMYLCASSLRGQGFSPLHFGNGTRLTVT.

J is TRBJ2-3 and V is TRBV6-5, with TRBD2 matching 8 bases. The CDR3 extends over 14 amino acids. The ends lost 6 bases at V and 9 bases at J; junction bases unmatched: 11. Looked up from germline, CDR1 is MNHEY and CDR2 is SVGAGI. The chain's CDR3 is CASSPGGAILTQYF. The CDR3 nucleotides read TGTGCCAGCAGCCCCGGGGGGGCCATATTAACGCAGTATTTT.

V is TRBV7-2 and J is TRBJ2-1; D is perhaps TRBD1 (6 bases). V shed 4 bases and J shed 5 bases, with 12 bases lying between them. Germline CDR1 SGHTA, CDR2 FQGNSA. This CDR3 is 14 amino acids long. CDR3 nucleotides: TGTGCCAGCAGCTCCGGGACAACGAACAATGAGCAGTTCTTC. Protein sequence: CASSSGTTNNEQFF.

The chain recombines TRBV19 with TRBJ2-5, with 8 bases matching TRBD1. The J segment lost 4 bases and the V segment lost 5 bases, leaving 3 bases of the junction unmatched. Per the germline V gene, CDR1 is LNHDA and CDR2 is SQIVND (reference sequence). This CDR3 spans 13 amino acids. The CDR3 is CASSATGVETQYF. DNA of the CDR3: TGTGCCAGTAGTGCGACAGGGGTAGAGACCCAGTACTTC.

V is TRBV9 and J is TRBJ1-6; 8 bases align to TRBD1. From germline, CDR1 is SGDLS and CDR2 YYNGEE. With V trimmed by 3 bases and J by 2 bases, 1 base remained unmatched. The CDR3 contains 15 residues. The CDR3 loop reads CASSATGAYNSPLHF. CDR3 sequence (DNA): TGTGCCAGCAGCGCGACAGGGGCCTATAATTCACCCCTCCACTTT.

The chain has TRBV6-5 and TRBJ1-6; maybe TRBD1 (6 bases). The CDR3 is 13 residues long. Trimming took 6 bases from V and 4 from J, leaving 7 bases between them. Germline-derived CDR1 and CDR2 are MNHEY and SVGAGI. Here the CDR3 reads CASRRGYNSPLHF. CDR3 bases: TGTGCCAGCAGGAGGGGGTATAATTCACCCCTCCACTTT.

The chain recombines TRBV7-9 with TRBJ2-5; 10 positions agree with TRBD2. V shed 1 base, J shed 5 bases, and the junction held 4 bases outside the gene matches. The CDR3 has 15 residues. Germline V gene lookup returns CDR1 SEHNR and CDR2 FQNEAQ (reference sequence). The CDR3 nucleotides are TGTGCCAGCAGCTTAGGTCTAGCGGGAGTTGAGACCCAGTACTTC. It codes for CASSLGLAGVETQYF.

The rearrangement links TRBV19 to TRBJ2-7; D possibly corresponds to TRBD1 (6 bases). The V end was cut by 5 bases, the J end by 3 bases, with 14 bases between. Germline V gene sequence: CDR1 LNHDA, CDR2 SQIVND (reference sequence). The CDR3 has 14 residues. The CDR3 is CASSDRDIYYEQYF. The CDR3 DNA is TGTGCCAGTAGTGACCGGGACATTTACTACGAGCAGTACTTC.

In this sample, this clone turned up a few times. The chain couples TRBV5-4 to TRBJ1-2; 8 nucleotides agree with TRBD1. Germline CDR1 is SGHNT and CDR2 is YYREEE (reference sequence). This CDR3 contains 14 residues. V lost 5 bases, J lost 5 bases, and 8 bases stayed unmatched. The CDR3 reads CASRVGQGLYGYTF. The CDR3 DNA reads TGTGCCAGCAGAGTTGGACAGGGCCTTTATGGCTACACCTTC.

V is TRBV9 and J is TRBJ2-2; 8 nucleotides line up with TRBD2. This CDR3 has 14 residues. The V and J ends lost 0 bases and 11 bases, in that order; junction bases with no gene match: 6. In germline, CDR1 is SGDLS, CDR2 YYNGEE. The CDR3 region has the DNA TGTGCCAGCAGCGTAGGGGCGGGAGGAGGAGAGCTGTTTTTT. Encoded protein: CASSVGAGGGELFF.

This chain joins TRBV10-3 and TRBJ1-5; a weak D match, TRBD1 (5 bases). The germline V gene encodes CDR1 ENHRY and CDR2 SYGVKD. V shed 0 bases and J shed 2 bases, with 8 bases lying between them. This CDR3 contains 15 residues. The CDR3 loop reads CAISESQGGNQPQHF. The CDR3 DNA is TGTGCCATCAGTGAGTCGCAGGGCGGCAATCAGCCCCAGCATTTT.